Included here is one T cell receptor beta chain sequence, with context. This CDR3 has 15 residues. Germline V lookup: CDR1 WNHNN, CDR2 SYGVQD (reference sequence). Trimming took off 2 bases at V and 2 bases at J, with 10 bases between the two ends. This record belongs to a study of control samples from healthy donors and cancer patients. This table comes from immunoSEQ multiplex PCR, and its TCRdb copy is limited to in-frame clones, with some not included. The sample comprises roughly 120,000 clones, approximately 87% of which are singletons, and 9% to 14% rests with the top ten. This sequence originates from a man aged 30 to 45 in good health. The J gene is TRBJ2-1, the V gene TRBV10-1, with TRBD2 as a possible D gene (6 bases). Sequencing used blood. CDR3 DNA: TGCGCCAGCAGTGAGGGTAGCGGTCCCTACAATGAGCAGTTCTTC. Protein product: CASSEGSGPYNEQFF.